Listed below are T cell receptor beta chains from one sample, sequenced in a study of cytomegalovirus exposure and HLA in healthy donors. Assay used: immunoSEQ multiplex PCR; TCRdb lists only in-frame clones, some missing. Its table records fewer than 250,000 clones. Sequencing was carried out using PBMCs. These receptors all stem from a woman aged 25 to 39 in good health and CMV-seropositive. CDR3s include the opening cysteine and the closing phenylalanine or tryptophan. A D gene is named only where the DNA matches it firmly.

j_call d_call v_call cdr3_nt cdr3_aa
TRBJ2-2 TRBD1 TRBV7-6 TGTGCCAGCAGCCCTCGGACAGGTGTGGGCACCGGGGAGCTGTTTTTT CASSPRTGVGTGELFF
TRBJ1-1 - TRBV6-5 TGTGCCAGCAGTTACTCGAGAGGGAACACTGAAGCTTTCTTT CASSYSRGNTEAFF
TRBJ2-7 TRBD2 TRBV30 TGTGCCCTCGGGACTAGCGGGAGTAAGACGATCGACGAGCAGTACTTC CALGTSGSKTIDEQYF
TRBJ1-6 TRBD1 TRBV5-1 TGCGCCAGCAGCTTGGTGGAGGGGGCAGTTAATTCACCCCTCCACTTT CASSLVEGAVNSPLHF
TRBJ1-1 - TRBV2 TGTGCCAGCAGTGAAAACAGCAACACTGAAGCTTTCTTT CASSENSNTEAFF
TRBJ2-1 TRBD2 TRBV7-2 TGTGCCAGCAGCCCCTCGACTAGCGGGAGGGGGGATGAGCAGTTCTTC CASSPSTSGRGDEQFF
TRBJ1-5 TRBD1 TRBV5-1 TGCGCCAGCAGCCGGACAGGGCCTGGGACGGCCCAGCACTTT CASSRTGPGTAQHF
TRBJ2-3 TRBD2 TRBV5-1 TGCGCCAGCAGCTTGGAGTGGGGGACTAGCGGGCCCGCAGATACGCAGTATTTT CASSLEWGTSGPADTQYF
TRBJ1-3 - TRBV21-1 TGTGCCAGCAGCAGTGTCAGGGTCTCTGGAAACACCATATATTTT CASSSVRVSGNTIYF
TRBJ2-2 - TRBV5-6 TGTGCCAGCAGCTTAACCGGGACACACCTGTTTTTT CASSLTGTHLFF
TRBJ2-5 - TRBV2 TGTGCCAGCAGTGGAGTTAGGACATTTACTCAAGAGACCCAGTACTTC CASSGVRTFTQETQYF
TRBJ2-6 TRBD1 TRBV9 TGTGCCAGCAGCCCAGGGGGCTCTGGGGCCAACGTCCTGACTTTC CASSPGGSGANVLTF
TRBJ1-1 - TRBV2 TGTGCCATAACGAAACAGGGGAACACTGAAGCTTTCTTT CAITKQGNTEAFF
TRBJ1-1 TRBD1 TRBV10-3 TGTGCCATCAGTGAGTCGACAGGGGTGAACACTGAAGCTTTCTTT CAISESTGVNTEAFF
TRBJ1-6 - TRBV25-1 TGTGCCAGCAGTGGCGGGAGGGAATATAATTCACCCCTCCACTTT CASSGGREYNSPLHF
TRBJ2-1 TRBD2 TRBV29-1 TGCAGCGTTGAAGCACTAGCGGGAGTCACAAATGAGCAGTTCTTC CSVEALAGVTNEQFF
TRBJ1-6 TRBD1 TRBV5-1 TGCGCCAGCAGCATGGGACAGTCTAATTCACCCCTCCACTTT CASSMGQSNSPLHF
TRBJ1-2 - TRBV20-1 TGCAGTGCTACCCGGCCCAGGGGCTACACCTTC CSATRPRGYTF
TRBJ2-3 - TRBV18 TGTGCCAGCTCACCACAACGGCGGGATAACACAGATACGCAGTATTTT CASSPQRRDNTDTQYF
TRBJ2-5 - TRBV4-3 TGCGCCAGCAGCCAAGACCCACTCCGAGGGCAGACCCAGTACTTC CASSQDPLRGQTQYF
TRBJ2-7 - TRBV4-3 TGCGCCAGCAGCCAAGGTCGTCAGGGTGACTGGAGCTCCTACGAGCAGTACTTC CASSQGRQGDWSSYEQYF
TRBJ1-2 - TRBV6-1 TGTGCCAGCAGTGAAATACCGGGACACCCAAGCTCTAACTATGGCTACACCTTC CASSEIPGHPSSNYGYTF
TRBJ1-1 - TRBV9 TGTGCCAGCAGCGCCTTACAGGGCGCAAGCGCTGAAGCTTTCTTT CASSALQGASAEAFF
TRBJ1-5 - TRBV28 TGTGCCAGCAGTTTCGGCAGGATGAATCAGCCCCAGCATTTT CASSFGRMNQPQHF
TRBJ1-1 - TRBV6-5 TGTGCCAGCAGTTACGAAGCAGGGTACACTGAAGCTTTCTTT CASSYEAGYTEAFF
TRBJ1-1 TRBD1 TRBV13 TGTGCCAGCAGCAATCGTGTCCAGGGGGACACTGAAGCTTTCTTT CASSNRVQGDTEAFF
TRBJ1-5 - TRBV6-1 TGTGCCAGCAGCTTCGACAGGAGCAATCAGCCCCAGCATTTT CASSFDRSNQPQHF
TRBJ2-6 - TRBV11-2 TGTGCCAGCAGCTTCTGGGCGGAGGACTCTGGGGCCAACGTCCTGACTTTC CASSFWAEDSGANVLTF
TRBJ2-7 TRBD2 TRBV27 TGTGCCAGCAGTGCGGGAGGGGCCTTCGCCTTGTACTTC CASSAGGAFALYF
TRBJ1-1 TRBD1 TRBV5-4 TGTGCCAGCAGCTTGCTCTTCGACAGGGGGCTGAACACTGAAGCTTTCTTT CASSLLFDRGLNTEAFF
TRBJ1-1 - TRBV6-5 TGTGCCAGCAGTGTCAGGGCTGAAGCTTTCTTT CASSVRAEAFF
TRBJ2-2 - TRBV23-1 TGCGCCAGCAGTCATCTACAGGGAAACACCGGGGAGCTGTTTTTT CASSHLQGNTGELFF
TRBJ2-7 - TRBV5-6 TGTGCCAGCAGCTTGTTGGCAGGGAACCCCTACGAGCAGTACTTC CASSLLAGNPYEQYF
TRBJ2-1 - TRBV18 TGTGCCAGCTCACCCTCCGAGACAGGGGGCCGGACTAGCGACAATGAGCAGTTCTTC CASSPSETGGRTSDNEQFF
TRBJ2-7 - TRBV2 TGTGCCAGCACGATCGACATCACGGGGGAGCAGTACTTC CASTIDITGEQYF
TRBJ1-5 - TRBV5-5 TGTGCCAGCAGCTTGGCGTCCTCCCGAGTTCCCCAGCATTTT CASSLASSRVPQHF
TRBJ1-2 - TRBV28 TGTGCCAGCAGTTCGGGGCGACATAGTAGCGGCTACTATGGCTACACCTTC CASSSGRHSSGYYGYTF
TRBJ2-3 - TRBV6-1 TGTGCCAGCAGTGAAGCGGGAGCTTGGGCAGATACGCAGTATTTT CASSEAGAWADTQYF
TRBJ2-7 TRBD2 TRBV7-9 TGTGCCAGCAGCCCCGTGGGGGGGTCCTACGAGCAGTACTTC CASSPVGGSYEQYF
TRBJ2-7 - TRBV7-2 TGTGCCAGCAGCTACCTGACAGATTACTACGAGCAGTACTTC CASSYLTDYYEQYF
TRBJ1-3 TRBD1 TRBV30 TGTGCCTGGAAGGGGGCGGGTGCTGGAAACACCATATATTTT CAWKGAGAGNTIYF
TRBJ2-3 - TRBV28 TGTGCCAGCAGTGCCCCCCTACAGGCTTTCACAGATACGCAGTATTTT CASSAPLQAFTDTQYF
TRBJ1-5 - TRBV9 TGTGCCAGCAGCGGGGGGGGAATGAAGGGTCAGCCCCAGCATTTT CASSGGGMKGQPQHF
TRBJ1-2 - TRBV29-1 TGCAGCGTATGGAACCCAGTGGCGGGGGACTATGGCTACACCTTC CSVWNPVAGDYGYTF
TRBJ2-5 TRBD2 TRBV9 TGTGCCAGCAGCCTAGCGGGGGGGCTCCAAGAGACCCAGTACTTC CASSLAGGLQETQYF
TRBJ1-2 - TRBV29-1 TGCAGCGTTGGCGATGGCTACACCTTC CSVGDGYTF
TRBJ1-6 - TRBV27 TGTGCCAGCAGCTCCATAGCCGCAAGTTCACCCCTCCACTTT CASSSIAASSPLHF
TRBJ2-1 TRBD1 TRBV18 TGTGCCAGCTCACCCCGGGACAGGTCCAATGAGCAGTTCTTC CASSPRDRSNEQFF
TRBJ2-5 TRBD2 TRBV5-6 TGTGCCAGCAGCCCGGCGGGTGTAGCGGGGGGCCGGGAGACCCAGTACTTC CASSPAGVAGGRETQYF
TRBJ2-1 TRBD2 TRBV5-1 TGCGCCAGCAGCTTGGCCCCTAGCGGGTCCTACAATGAGCAGTTCTTC CASSLAPSGSYNEQFF
TRBJ2-1 TRBD1 TRBV5-6 TGTGCCAGCAGGTCTACCGAAGGGGACAGGGGGTACAATGAGCAGTTCTTC CASRSTEGDRGYNEQFF